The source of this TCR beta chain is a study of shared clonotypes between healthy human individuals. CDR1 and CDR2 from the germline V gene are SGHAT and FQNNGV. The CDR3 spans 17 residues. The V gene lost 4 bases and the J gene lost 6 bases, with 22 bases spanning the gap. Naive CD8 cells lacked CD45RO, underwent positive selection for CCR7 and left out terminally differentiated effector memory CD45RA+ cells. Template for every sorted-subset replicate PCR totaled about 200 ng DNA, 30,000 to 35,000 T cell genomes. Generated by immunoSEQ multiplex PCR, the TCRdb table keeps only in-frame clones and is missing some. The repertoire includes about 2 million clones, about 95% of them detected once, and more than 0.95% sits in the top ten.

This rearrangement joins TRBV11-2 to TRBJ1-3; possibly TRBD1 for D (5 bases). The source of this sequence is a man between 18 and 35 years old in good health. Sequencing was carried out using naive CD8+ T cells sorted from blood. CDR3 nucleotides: TGTGCCAGCAGCTCCCACCCGGACATATCTGAACTAAACACCATATATTTT. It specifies CASSSHPDISELNTIYF.